This T cell receptor (beta chain) was sequenced in a study of T cells in Graves' hyperthyroidism and ophthalmopathy. Each 10 ml fresh peripheral blood draw supplied the PBMCs. This clonotype came up once. TCR beta CDR3 sequences were amplified from RNA transcripts. In the first-round RT-PCR of the TCR CDR3, the HTBI primer set was used. TCRdb used MiXCR to reprocess the multiplex PCR reads, holding one entry per CDR3 protein. The sample has around 610,000 distinct CDR3 sequences, about 14% seen once. V was pared by 2 bases and J by 1 base, with 5 bases of the junction left unmatched. The CDR3 spans 16 residues. Germline loops: CDR1 MNHEY, CDR2 SVGEGT.

The rearrangement joins TRBV6-2 or TRBV6-3 to TRBJ1-1; TRBD1 matches 9 bases. The receptor was isolated from a woman aged 40 to 50 with Graves' ophthalmopathy. The sample comprised blood. CDR3 nucleotides: TGTGCCAGCAGTTACCGGACAGGGGAGAAGAACACTGAAGCTTTCTTT. Protein: CASSYRTGEKNTEAFF.